This TCR beta chain appears in the sequencing data of a study of blood T cells in healthy people across ages. Study conclusions and caveats: Among long-lived donors, naive CD4+ cells were more numerous and diversity higher than in aged donors.

Each donor had 8.5 to 10 milliliters of peripheral blood drawn. As regards this clonotype: As yet, its antigen is unknown.

The CDR3 has 12 amino acids. With 6 bases removed from V and 3 bases from J, the gap between germline ends came to 10 bases. Germline assignment: CDR1 SQVTM and CDR2 ANQGSEA. Sample-barcoded 5' priming and a J-beta primer mix drove a second PCR of roughly 6 to 12 cycles. TCRdb called the 5' RACE reads again in MiXCR, with one record for every CDR3 protein. The sample has nearly 800,000 distinct CDR3 sequences, more than 20% seen once. The data also belong to a second study, concerning T cells of mothers and their children.

Sequenced sample: blood. V usage is TRBV29-1 and J usage is TRBJ2-3; possible D gene TRBD2, 5 bases. The receptor's source is a boy younger than 18 in good health. DNA of the CDR3: TGCAGCGTAGACGGGAAGACAGATACGCAGTATTTT. Its translation: CSVDGKTDTQYF.